This T cell receptor (beta chain) was captured by sequencing in a study of T-cell reconstitution after alpha-beta-depleted transplantation in children. Trimming took 3 bases from V and 6 from J, leaving 8 bases between them. The CDR3 sequence is 13 residues long. Unique molecular identifiers were used in preparing the TCRbeta library. TCRdb reprocessed the PCR reads with MiXCR, giving one entry per CDR3 protein. The data show around 400,000 distinct CDR3 sequences, roughly 22% seen once. V is TRBV12-3 or TRBV12-4 and J is TRBJ2-2; D uncertain. The starting material was PBMCs from the stem cell graft donor, obtained from the stem cell graft. This clonotype originated in a human donor who donated a stem cell graft to a child with acute myeloid leukemia. The CDR3 sequence: CASSLIGPGELFF. The CDR3 DNA sequence: TGTGCCAGCAGTTTGATCGGGCCCGGGGAGCTGTTTTTT.